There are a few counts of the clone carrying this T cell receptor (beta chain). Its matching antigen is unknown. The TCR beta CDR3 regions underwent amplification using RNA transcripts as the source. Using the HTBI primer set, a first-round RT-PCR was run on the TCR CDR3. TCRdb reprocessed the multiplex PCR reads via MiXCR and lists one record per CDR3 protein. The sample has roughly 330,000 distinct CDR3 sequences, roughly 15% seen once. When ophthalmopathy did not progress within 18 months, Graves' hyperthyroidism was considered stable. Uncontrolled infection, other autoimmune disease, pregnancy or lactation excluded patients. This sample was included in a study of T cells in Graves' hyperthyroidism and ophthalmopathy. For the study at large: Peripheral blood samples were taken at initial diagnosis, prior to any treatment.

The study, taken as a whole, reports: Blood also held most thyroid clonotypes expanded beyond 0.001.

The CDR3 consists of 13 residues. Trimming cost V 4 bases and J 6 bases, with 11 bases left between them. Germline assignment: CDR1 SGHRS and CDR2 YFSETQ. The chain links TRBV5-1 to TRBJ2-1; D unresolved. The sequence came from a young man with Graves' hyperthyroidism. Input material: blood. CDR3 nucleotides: TGCGCCAGCAGCGTTGTAACCCCCAATGAGCAGTTCTTC. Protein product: CASSVVTPNEQFF. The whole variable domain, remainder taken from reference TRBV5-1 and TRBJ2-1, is KAGVTQTPRYLIKTRGQQVTLSCSPISGHRSVSWYQQTPGQGLQFLFEYFSETQRNKGNFPGRFSGRQFSNSRSEMNVSTLELGDSALYLCASSVVTPNEQFFGPGTRLTVL.